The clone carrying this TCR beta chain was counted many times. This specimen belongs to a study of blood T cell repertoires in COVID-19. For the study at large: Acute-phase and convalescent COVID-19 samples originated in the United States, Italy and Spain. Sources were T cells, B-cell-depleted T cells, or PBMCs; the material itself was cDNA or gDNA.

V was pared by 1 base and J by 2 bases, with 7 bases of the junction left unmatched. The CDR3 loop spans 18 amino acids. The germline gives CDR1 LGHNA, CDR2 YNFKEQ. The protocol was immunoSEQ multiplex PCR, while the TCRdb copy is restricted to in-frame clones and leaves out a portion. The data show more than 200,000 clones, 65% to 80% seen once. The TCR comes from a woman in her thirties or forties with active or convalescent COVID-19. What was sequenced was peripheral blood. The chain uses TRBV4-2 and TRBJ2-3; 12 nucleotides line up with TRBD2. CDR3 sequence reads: CASSQALAGGPNTDTQYF. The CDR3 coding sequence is TGTGCCAGCAGCCAAGCGCTAGCGGGGGGGCCTAACACAGATACGCAGTATTTT.